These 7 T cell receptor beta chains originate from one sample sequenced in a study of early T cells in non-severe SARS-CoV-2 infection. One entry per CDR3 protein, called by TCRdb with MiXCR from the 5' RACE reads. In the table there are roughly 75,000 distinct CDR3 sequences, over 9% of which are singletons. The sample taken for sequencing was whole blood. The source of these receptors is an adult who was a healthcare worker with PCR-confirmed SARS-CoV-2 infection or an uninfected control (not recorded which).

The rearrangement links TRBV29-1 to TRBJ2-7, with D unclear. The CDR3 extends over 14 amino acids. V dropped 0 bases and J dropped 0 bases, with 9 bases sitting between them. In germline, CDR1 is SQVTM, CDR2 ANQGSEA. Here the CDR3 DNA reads TGCAGCGTTGAAGAACGGGCCAGCTCCTACGAGCAGTACTTC. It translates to CSVEERASSYEQYF.

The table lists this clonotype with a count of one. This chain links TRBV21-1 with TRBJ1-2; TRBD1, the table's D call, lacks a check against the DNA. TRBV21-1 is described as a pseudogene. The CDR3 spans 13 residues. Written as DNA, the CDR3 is TGTGCCAGCAGCCCGACAGACACGGCTGGCTACACCTTC. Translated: CASSPTDTAGYTF.

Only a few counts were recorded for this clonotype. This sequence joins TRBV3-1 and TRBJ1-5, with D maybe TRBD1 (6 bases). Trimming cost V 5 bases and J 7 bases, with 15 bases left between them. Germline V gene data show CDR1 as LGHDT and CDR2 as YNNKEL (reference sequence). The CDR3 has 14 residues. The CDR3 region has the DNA TGTGCCAGCAGCGCTTACAGGGATAGACAGCCCCAGCATTTT. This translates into CASSAYRDRQPQHF.

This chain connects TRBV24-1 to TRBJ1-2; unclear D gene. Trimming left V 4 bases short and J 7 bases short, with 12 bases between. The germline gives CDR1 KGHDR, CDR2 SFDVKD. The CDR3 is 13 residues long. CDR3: CATSEQDRGGYTF. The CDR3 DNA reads TGTGCCACCAGTGAGCAGGACCGGGGTGGCTACACCTTC.

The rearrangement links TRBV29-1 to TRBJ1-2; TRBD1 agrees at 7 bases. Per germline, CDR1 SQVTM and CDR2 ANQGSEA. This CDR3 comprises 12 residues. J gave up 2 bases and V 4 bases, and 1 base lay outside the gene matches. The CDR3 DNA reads TGCAGCGTTGCGGGACAGAACTATGGCTACACCTTC. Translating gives CSVAGQNYGYTF.

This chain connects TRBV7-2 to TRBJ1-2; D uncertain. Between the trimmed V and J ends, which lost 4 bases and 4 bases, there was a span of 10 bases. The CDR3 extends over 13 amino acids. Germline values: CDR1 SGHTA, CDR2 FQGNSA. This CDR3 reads CASSSPTSYGYTF. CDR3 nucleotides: TGTGCCAGCAGCTCCCCAACATCCTATGGCTACACCTTC. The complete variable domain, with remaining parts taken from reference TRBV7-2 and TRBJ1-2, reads GAGVSQSPSNKVTEKGKDVELRCDPISGHTALYWYRQSLGQGLEFLIYFQGNSAPDKSGLPSDRFSAERTGGSVSTLTIQRTQQEDSAVYLCASSSPTSYGYTFGSGTRLTVV.

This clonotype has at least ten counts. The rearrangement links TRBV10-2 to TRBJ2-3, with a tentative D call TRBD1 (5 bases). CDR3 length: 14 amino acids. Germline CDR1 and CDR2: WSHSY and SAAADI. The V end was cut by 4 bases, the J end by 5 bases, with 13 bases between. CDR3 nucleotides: TGCGCCAGCAGTGGGACACTACAAGGAGATACGCAGTATTTT. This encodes CASSGTLQGDTQYF.